One T cell receptor beta chain is described in this entry. Its antigen is still unknown. This sample was included in a study of cytotoxic CD8 clonotypes in ibrutinib-treated CLL. The intended depth for sequencing was 1 in 200,000 to 1 in 1 million T cells. This table comes from immunoSEQ multiplex PCR, and its TCRdb copy is limited to in-frame clones, with some not included. The sample includes more than 300,000 clones, just under 80% of them seen just once. Germline V gives CDR1 SNHLY, CDR2 FYNNEI. This CDR3 is built from 15 residues. V gave up 6 bases and J gave up 0 bases, with 12 bases separating them. Study findings and constraints: At baseline, clonality was higher than in age-matched healthy donors and correlated with CD8+ counts. Sustained-remission and progressing patients' sampling times differed. Rising at ibrutinib response, clonality subsequently fell back toward baseline at progression.

The V gene is TRBV2, the J gene TRBJ2-1; D is unclear. The material was PBMCs, obtained before ibrutinib treatment. This receptor was identified in a human donor with chronic lymphocytic leukemia. This CDR3 reads CASRPSRSSYNEQFF. The CDR3 region has the DNA TGTGCCAGCAGGCCCTCGCGGAGCTCCTACAATGAGCAGTTCTTC.